The clone carrying this TCR beta chain was detected a few times. The antigen is unknown. The V gene lost 4 bases and the J gene lost 2 bases, with 8 bases spanning the gap. The CDR3 loop spans 13 amino acids. Germline CDR1 is SEHNR and CDR2 is FQNEAQ (reference sequence). For the second PCR, which ran for roughly 6 to 12 cycles, a sample-barcoded 5' primer and a J-beta primer mix were used. Carrying 12 random nucleotides, a template-switch adaptor labeled each individual cDNA molecule. From each sample, at least 3 million paired-end reads containing CDR3 were obtained. TCRdb re-derived calls from the 5' RACE reads in MiXCR, one entry per CDR3 protein. The sample holds some 290,000 distinct CDR3 sequences; around 27% are singletons and the top ten take 29%. These data belong to a study of blood T cells in healthy people across ages. Whole-study findings and limits: Roughly linearly, TCR beta diversity per million T cells fell as age increased.

The chain couples TRBV7-9 to TRBJ2-5; D remains ambiguous. The origin of this receptor is a woman between 65 and 79 years old in good health. The sequenced material came from blood. CDR3 in amino acids: CASSSDFQETQYF. DNA of the CDR3: TGTGCCAGCAGCTCCGACTTTCAAGAGACCCAGTACTTC.